A single T cell receptor beta chain is shown here with its context. Its matching antigen is unknown. Isolation per sample recovered at least 6 million PBMCs. This entry comes from a study of blood T cells in healthy people across ages. PCR was performed a second time for roughly 6 to 12 cycles using a sample-barcoded 5' primer and a J-beta primer mix. A tag from a template-switch adaptor with 12 random nucleotides marked each cDNA molecule. TCRdb independently ran MiXCR on the 5' RACE reads; one entry per CDR3 protein. The repertoire holds about 720,000 distinct CDR3 sequences, with 22% as singletons. The length of the CDR3 is 15 residues. J gave up 2 bases and V 1 base, and 2 bases lay outside the gene matches. CDR1 is LGHNA and CDR2 is YSLEER in the germline V gene. Points from the study as a whole: Per million T cells, the diversity of TCR beta decreased roughly linearly as age advanced. Long-lived donors exceeded aged donors in naive CD4+ cells and diversity.

The chain links TRBV4-3 to TRBJ2-1, with 7 bases lining up with TRBD2. Sequencing used blood. This clonotype was sampled from a man aged 65 to 79 in good health. Here the CDR3 DNA reads TGCGCCAGCAGCCAAGCGGGAGGAGCCTACAATGAGCAGTTCTTC. Translating it yields CASSQAGGAYNEQFF.